This T cell receptor beta chain was sequenced during a study of sequential checkpoint blockade in melanoma. Assay: immunoSEQ multiplex PCR; the TCRdb copy retains only in-frame clones and omits some. The sample carries about 12,000 clones, 75% to 80% recorded once. Treatment meaning: randomized to nivolumab then ipilimumab (arm A) or the reverse (arm B). Germline CDR1 reads SGHNT; CDR2 reads YENEEA. Trimming took off 5 bases at V and 3 bases at J, with 13 bases between the two ends. The CDR3 consists of 14 residues. The V gene is TRBV11-3, the J gene TRBJ1-1; no clear D. This TCR was recovered from a human donor with melanoma. The sequencing used CD8+ T cells sorted from blood (inferred from file names), collected from a patient given nivolumab and ipilimumab in sequence. The CDR3 loop is CASSVSGSYTEAFF. In DNA form, the CDR3 reads TGTGCCAGCAGCGTGTCCGGGAGCTACACTGAAGCTTTCTTT.